The rows below give T cell receptor beta chains drawn from one sample of a study of blood T cell repertoires in COVID-19. Clones were sequenced by immunoSEQ multiplex PCR, and TCRdb holds only the in-frame ones, with some missing. The sample shows 120,000 or so clones, just over 70% of them seen only once. Sample: peripheral blood. The receptors stem from a human donor with acute or convalescent COVID-19. The donor label of this sample is uncertain. Both conserved end residues are part of each CDR3. Each record gives: clone size, D gene, J gene, V gene, CDR3 DNA, CDR3 protein. The D gene is left open where the match is weak. Not all rows give a size; the values are once, few, many and, for expanded clones, a class.

clone_size: -
d_call: -
j_call: TRBJ1-2
v_call: TRBV27
cdr3_nt: TGTGCCAGCAGCTCCCTTTCAGGGGCGAATGGCTACACCTTC
cdr3_aa: CASSSLSGANGYTF

clone_size: -
d_call: -
j_call: TRBJ1-5
v_call: TRBV24-1
cdr3_nt: TGTGCCACCAGTGACCCATCAGAGGGTGGGGGAGGTCAGCCCCAGCATTTT
cdr3_aa: CATSDPSEGGGGQPQHF

clone_size: -
d_call: -
j_call: TRBJ2-5
v_call: TRBV5-4
cdr3_nt: TGTGCCAGCAGCTCGAGCCGGGAGCATAAAGAGACCCAGTACTTC
cdr3_aa: CASSSSREHKETQYF

clone_size: -
d_call: TRBD2
j_call: TRBJ2-5
v_call: TRBV2
cdr3_nt: TGTGCCAGCAGTTTCGGACTAGCGGAGACCCAGTACTTC
cdr3_aa: CASSFGLAETQYF

clone_size: few
d_call: -
j_call: TRBJ2-6
v_call: TRBV6-1
cdr3_nt: TGTGCCAGCAGTGAATGGCGGATGAGCTCTGGGGCCAACGTCCTGACTTTC
cdr3_aa: CASSEWRMSSGANVLTF

clone_size: -
d_call: TRBD2
j_call: TRBJ2-2
v_call: TRBV2
cdr3_nt: TGTGCCAGCAGAGGGACTAGCGGGAGGACCGGGGAGCTGTTTTTT
cdr3_aa: CASRGTSGRTGELFF

clone_size: few
d_call: -
j_call: TRBJ1-5
v_call: TRBV7-9
cdr3_nt: TGTGCCAGCAGCCCCTTGGGGGGTCAGCCCCAGCATTTT
cdr3_aa: CASSPLGGQPQHF

clone_size: once
d_call: TRBD2
j_call: TRBJ2-1
v_call: TRBV10-2
cdr3_nt: TGCGCCAGCAGGCGACTAGCGGGGGGAACCTCCTACAATGAGCAGTTCTTC
cdr3_aa: CASRRLAGGTSYNEQFF

clone_size: few
d_call: -
j_call: TRBJ1-6
v_call: TRBV6-5
cdr3_nt: TGTGCCAGCAGTTACAAGGGGTATAACATTCGTTCACCCCTCCACTTT
cdr3_aa: CASSYKGYNIRSPLHF

clone_size: many
d_call: -
j_call: TRBJ1-6
v_call: TRBV7-9
cdr3_nt: TGTGCCAGCAGCTTAGGTGGGGGGAATAATTCACCCCTCCACTTT
cdr3_aa: CASSLGGGNNSPLHF

clone_size: -
d_call: -
j_call: TRBJ1-6
v_call: TRBV18
cdr3_nt: TGTGCCAGCTCACCTGCCTTTGCTACCTATAATTCACCCCTCCACTTT
cdr3_aa: CASSPAFATYNSPLHF

clone_size: few
d_call: TRBD1
j_call: TRBJ2-1
v_call: TRBV5-6
cdr3_nt: TGTGCCAGCAGCTTGGCGGGACCGACAGGGTCGGTCTACAATGAGCAGTTCTTC
cdr3_aa: CASSLAGPTGSVYNEQFF

clone_size: -
d_call: -
j_call: TRBJ2-5
v_call: TRBV11-2
cdr3_nt: TGTGCCAGCAGCATAGGACAGTTCGAGACCCAGTACTTC
cdr3_aa: CASSIGQFETQYF

clone_size: -
d_call: TRBD1
j_call: TRBJ2-1
v_call: TRBV5-4
cdr3_nt: TGTGCCAGCAGCTTGGGACAGGGCTTTGAGCAGTTCTTC
cdr3_aa: CASSLGQGFEQFF

clone_size: -
d_call: TRBD1
j_call: TRBJ1-3
v_call: TRBV11-2
cdr3_nt: TGTGCCAGCAGCTTGGACAGGGCCGGTGGAAACACCATATATTTT
cdr3_aa: CASSLDRAGGNTIYF

clone_size: -
d_call: -
j_call: TRBJ1-5
v_call: TRBV19
cdr3_nt: TGTGCCAGTAGTGGGGAGGGTGATCAGCCCCAGCATTTT
cdr3_aa: CASSGEGDQPQHF

clone_size: -
d_call: -
j_call: TRBJ1-5
v_call: TRBV11-2
cdr3_nt: TGTGCCAGCAGCCTCGGGACAATCATCAGCAATCAGCCCCAGCATTTT
cdr3_aa: CASSLGTIISNQPQHF

clone_size: -
d_call: -
j_call: TRBJ1-3
v_call: TRBV3-1/TRBV3-2
cdr3_nt: TGTGCCAGCAGCCAGCTAGTACAGGTCAACTCTGGAAACACCATATATTTT
cdr3_aa: CASSQLVQVNSGNTIYF

clone_size: -
d_call: -
j_call: TRBJ1-4
v_call: TRBV11-2
cdr3_nt: TGTGCCAGCAGCTTTCGTGCAGGAACTAATGAAAAACTGTTTTTT
cdr3_aa: CASSFRAGTNEKLFF

clone_size: -
d_call: TRBD1
j_call: TRBJ1-5
v_call: TRBV18
cdr3_nt: TGTGCCAGCTCACCACCCGGGACAGGACAAGGAAGTCAGCCCCAGCATTTT
cdr3_aa: CASSPPGTGQGSQPQHF

clone_size: -
d_call: TRBD1
j_call: TRBJ1-4
v_call: TRBV7-9
cdr3_nt: TGTGCCAGCAGCTTAGGGACAGGGAACGAAAAACTGTTTTTT
cdr3_aa: CASSLGTGNEKLFF

clone_size: -
d_call: -
j_call: TRBJ2-2
v_call: TRBV7-9
cdr3_nt: TGTGCCAGCAGCCTAGCTTGGGGGCGAAGCACCGGGGAGCTGTTTTTT
cdr3_aa: CASSLAWGRSTGELFF

clone_size: -
d_call: -
j_call: TRBJ2-7
v_call: TRBV20-1
cdr3_nt: TGCAGTGCTAGTGGCAGCTTGCGGGGCGAGCAGTACTTC
cdr3_aa: CSASGSLRGEQYF

clone_size: -
d_call: TRBD1
j_call: TRBJ1-1
v_call: TRBV11-2
cdr3_nt: TGTGCCAGCAGCCACAACATGGGGACAGGTCCGGCTGAAGCTTTCTTT
cdr3_aa: CASSHNMGTGPAEAFF

clone_size: -
d_call: -
j_call: TRBJ1-1
v_call: TRBV7-9
cdr3_nt: TGTGCCAGCAGCTTAAATGGAGGGAACACTGAAGCTTTCTTT
cdr3_aa: CASSLNGGNTEAFF

clone_size: once
d_call: TRBD1
j_call: TRBJ1-1
v_call: TRBV30
cdr3_nt: TGTGCCTGGAGTCACCTCAGGGGGCGAACTGAAGCTTTCTTT
cdr3_aa: CAWSHLRGRTEAFF